This T cell receptor beta chain was observed in a study of regulatory T cells in long-lasting Graves disease. Germline loops: CDR1 MNHEY, CDR2 SMNVEV (reference sequence). V was pared by 1 base and J by 5 bases, with 5 bases of the junction left unmatched. This CDR3 region has 15 residues. Time point described: newly diagnosed GD, antithyroid drugs for less than 3 months. PBMC-extracted RNA yielded the TCR library. The study, taken as a whole, reports: There was favoring of TRBV28, TRBJ1-2 and TRBJ2-5 in persistent disease.

This clonotype turned up a few times. Its target is unknown. Arm-PCR of CDR3 regions and iRepertoire HTBI primers were used to build TCR beta libraries. One entry per CDR3 protein results from TCRdb running MiXCR on the multiplex PCR reads. The data contain more than 400,000 distinct CDR3 sequences, roughly 15% of them singletons. Another study also made use of these data, one on T cells in Graves' hyperthyroidism and ophthalmopathy.

The source was peripheral blood mononuclear cells (PBMCs), collected at new diagnosis, from a patient treated with antithyroid drugs. V gene TRBV27 combines with J gene TRBJ1-5, with TRBD1 matching 7 bases. The TCR originated in a young woman with Graves disease. CDR3 amino acids: CASSLFEGADQPQHF. CDR3 bases: TGTGCCAGCAGTTTATTCGAGGGGGCTGATCAGCCCCAGCATTTT.